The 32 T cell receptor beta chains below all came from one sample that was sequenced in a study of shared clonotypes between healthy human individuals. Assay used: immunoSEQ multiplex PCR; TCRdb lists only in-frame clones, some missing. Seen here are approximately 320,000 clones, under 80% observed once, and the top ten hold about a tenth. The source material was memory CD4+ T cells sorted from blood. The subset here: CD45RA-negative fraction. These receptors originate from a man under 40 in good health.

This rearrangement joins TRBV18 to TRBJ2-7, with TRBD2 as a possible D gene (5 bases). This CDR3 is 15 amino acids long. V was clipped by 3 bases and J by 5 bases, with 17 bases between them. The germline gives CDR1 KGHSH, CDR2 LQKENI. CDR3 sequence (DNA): TGTGCCAGCTCACCGGGGTTAGGAGGTTCCCACGAGCAGTACTTC. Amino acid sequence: CASSPGLGGSHEQYF. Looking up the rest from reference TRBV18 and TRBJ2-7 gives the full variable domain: NAGVMQNPRHLVRRRGQEARLRCSPMKGHSHVYWYRQLPEEGLKFMVYLQKENIIDESGMPKERFSAEFPKEGPSILRIQQVVRGDSAAYFCASSPGLGGSHEQYFGPGTRLTVT.

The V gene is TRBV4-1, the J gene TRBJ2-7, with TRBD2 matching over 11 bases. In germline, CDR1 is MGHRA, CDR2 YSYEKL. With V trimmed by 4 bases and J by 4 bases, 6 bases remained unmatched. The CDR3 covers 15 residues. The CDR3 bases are TGCGCCAGCAGCCCCGGGACTAGCGGACTATACGAGCAGTACTTC. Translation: CASSPGTSGLYEQYF.

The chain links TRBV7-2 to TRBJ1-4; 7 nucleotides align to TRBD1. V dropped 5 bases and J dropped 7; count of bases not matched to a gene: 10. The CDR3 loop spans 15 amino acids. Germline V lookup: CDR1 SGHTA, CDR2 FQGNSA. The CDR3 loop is CASSPQGGNSEKLFF. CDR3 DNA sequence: TGTGCCAGCAGCCCGCAGGGGGGAAATAGTGAAAAACTGTTTTTT.

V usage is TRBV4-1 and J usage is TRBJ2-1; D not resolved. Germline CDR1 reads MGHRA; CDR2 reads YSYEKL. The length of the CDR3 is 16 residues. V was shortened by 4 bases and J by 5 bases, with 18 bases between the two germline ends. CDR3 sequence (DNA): TGCGCCAGCAGCCCACTCCCTACGGGCGTTAACAATGAGCAGTTCTTC. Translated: CASSPLPTGVNNEQFF.

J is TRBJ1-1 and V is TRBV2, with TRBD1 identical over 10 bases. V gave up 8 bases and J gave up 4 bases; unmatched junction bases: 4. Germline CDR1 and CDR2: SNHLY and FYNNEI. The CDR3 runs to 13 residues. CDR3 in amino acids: CASLRDRGTEAFF. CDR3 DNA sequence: TGTGCCAGCCTCCGGGACAGGGGCACTGAAGCTTTCTTT.

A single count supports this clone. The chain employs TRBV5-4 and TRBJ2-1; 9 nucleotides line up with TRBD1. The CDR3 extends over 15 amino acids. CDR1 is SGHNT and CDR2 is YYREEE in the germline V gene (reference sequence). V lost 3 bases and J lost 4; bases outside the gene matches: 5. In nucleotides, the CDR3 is TGTGCCAGCAGCTACTCCGGGACAGGGTACAATGAGCAGTTCTTC. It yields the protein CASSYSGTGYNEQFF.

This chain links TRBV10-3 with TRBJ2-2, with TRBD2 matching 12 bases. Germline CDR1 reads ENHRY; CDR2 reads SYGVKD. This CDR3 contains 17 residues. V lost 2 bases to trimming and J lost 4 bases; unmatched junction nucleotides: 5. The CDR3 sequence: CAISETSGRFFTGELFF. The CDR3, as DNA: TGTGCCATCAGTGAGACTAGCGGGAGGTTTTTCACCGGGGAGCTGTTTTTT.

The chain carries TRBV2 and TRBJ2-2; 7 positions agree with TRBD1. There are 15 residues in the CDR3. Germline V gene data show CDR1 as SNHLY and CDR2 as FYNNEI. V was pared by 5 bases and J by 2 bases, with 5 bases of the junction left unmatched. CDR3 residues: CASSLGQANTGELFF. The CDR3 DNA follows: TGTGCCAGCAGTCTTGGACAGGCTAACACCGGGGAGCTGTTTTTT.

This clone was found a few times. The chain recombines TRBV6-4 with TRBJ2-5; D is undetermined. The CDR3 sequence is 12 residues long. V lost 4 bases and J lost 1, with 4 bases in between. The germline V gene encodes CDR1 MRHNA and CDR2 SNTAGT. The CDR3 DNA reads TGTGCCAGCAGTGCCCTCCAAGAGACCCAGTACTTC. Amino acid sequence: CASSALQETQYF.

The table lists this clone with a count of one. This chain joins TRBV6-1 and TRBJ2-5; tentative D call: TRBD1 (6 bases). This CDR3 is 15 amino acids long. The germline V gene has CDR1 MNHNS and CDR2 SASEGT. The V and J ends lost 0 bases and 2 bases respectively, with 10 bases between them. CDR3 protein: CASSEAGTRQETQYF. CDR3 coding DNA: TGTGCCAGCAGTGAAGCTGGGACAAGGCAAGAGACCCAGTACTTC.

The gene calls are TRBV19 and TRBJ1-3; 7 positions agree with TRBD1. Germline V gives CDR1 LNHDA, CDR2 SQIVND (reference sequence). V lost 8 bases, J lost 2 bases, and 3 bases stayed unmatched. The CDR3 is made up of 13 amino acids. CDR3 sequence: CASADRAGNTIYF. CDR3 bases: TGTGCCAGTGCCGACAGGGCTGGAAACACCATATATTTT.

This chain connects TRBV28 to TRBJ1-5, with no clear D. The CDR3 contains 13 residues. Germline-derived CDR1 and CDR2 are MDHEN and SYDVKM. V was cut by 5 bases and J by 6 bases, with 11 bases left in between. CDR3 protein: CASSLLGIQPQHF. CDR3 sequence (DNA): TGTGCCAGCAGTCTCCTAGGGATTCAGCCCCAGCATTTT.

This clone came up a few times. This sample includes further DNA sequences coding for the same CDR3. In DNA form, the CDR3 reads TGTGCCAGCAGCTCAAGCGTACTCTCTGGAAACACCATATATTTT. Encoded protein: CASSSSVLSGNTIYF. The gene calls are TRBV11-2 and TRBJ1-3; no firm D call. V was clipped by 4 bases and J by 0 bases, with 10 bases between them. CDR1 and CDR2 (germline): SGHAT, FQNNGV. The CDR3 length is 15 residues.

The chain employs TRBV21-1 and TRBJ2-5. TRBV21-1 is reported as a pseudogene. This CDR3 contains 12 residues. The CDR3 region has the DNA TGTGCCAGCACGGGACCCGAGGAGACCCAGTACTTC. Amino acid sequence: CASTGPEETQYF.

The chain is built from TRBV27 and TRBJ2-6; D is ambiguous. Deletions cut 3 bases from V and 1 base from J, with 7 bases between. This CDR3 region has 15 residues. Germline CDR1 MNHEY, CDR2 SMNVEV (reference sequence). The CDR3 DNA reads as TGTGCCAGCAGTTTGTCCGGGTCTGGGGCCAACGTCCTGACTTTC. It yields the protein CASSLSGSGANVLTF.

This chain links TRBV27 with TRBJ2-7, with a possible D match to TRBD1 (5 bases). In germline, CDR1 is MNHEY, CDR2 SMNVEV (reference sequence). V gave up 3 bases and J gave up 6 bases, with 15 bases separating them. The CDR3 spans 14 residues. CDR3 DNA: TGTGCCAGCAGTTTCGGTCAGGCCCAGGGCGAGCAGTACTTC. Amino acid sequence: CASSFGQAQGEQYF.

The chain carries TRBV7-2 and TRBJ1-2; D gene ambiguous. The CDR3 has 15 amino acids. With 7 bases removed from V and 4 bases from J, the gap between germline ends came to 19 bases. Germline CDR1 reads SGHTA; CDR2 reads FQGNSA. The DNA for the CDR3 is TGTGCCAGCAACTCAGACGGTTTGACCTTCTATGGCTACACCTTC. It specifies CASNSDGLTFYGYTF.

The CDR3 DNA follows: TGTGCCAGCAGCTTTGAACGGAGCGTCGCTTTCTTT. Translated: CASSFERSVAFF. This chain links TRBV11-2 with TRBJ1-1; D gene unclear. From germline, CDR1 is SGHAT and CDR2 FQNNGV. The CDR3 is 12 residues long. V was trimmed by 3 bases and J by 11 bases, leaving 13 bases between them.

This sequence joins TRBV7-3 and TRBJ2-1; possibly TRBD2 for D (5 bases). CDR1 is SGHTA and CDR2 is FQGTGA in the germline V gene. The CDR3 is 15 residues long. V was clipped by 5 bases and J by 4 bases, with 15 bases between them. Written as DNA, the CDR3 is TGTGCCAGCAGCCCGTACTCGGGGAGTTACAATGAGCAGTTCTTC. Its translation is CASSPYSGSYNEQFF.

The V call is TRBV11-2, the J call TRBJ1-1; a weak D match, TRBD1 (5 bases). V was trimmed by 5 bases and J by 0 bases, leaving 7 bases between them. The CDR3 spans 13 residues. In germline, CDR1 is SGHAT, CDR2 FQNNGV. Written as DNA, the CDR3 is TGTGCCAGCAGCCGGACATTGAACACTGAAGCTTTCTTT. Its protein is CASSRTLNTEAFF.

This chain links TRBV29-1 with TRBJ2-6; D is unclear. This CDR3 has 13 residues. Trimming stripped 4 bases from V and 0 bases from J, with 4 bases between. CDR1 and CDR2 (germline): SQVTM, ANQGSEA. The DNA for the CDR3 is TGCAGCGTTGCCCCCTCTGGGGCCAACGTCCTGACTTTC. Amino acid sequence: CSVAPSGANVLTF. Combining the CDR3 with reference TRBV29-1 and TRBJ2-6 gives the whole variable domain SAVISQKPSRDICQRGTSLTIQCQVDSQVTMMFWYRQQPGQSLTLIATANQGSEATYESGFVIDKFPISRPNLTFSTLTVSNMSPEDSSIYLCSVAPSGANVLTFGAGSRLTVL.

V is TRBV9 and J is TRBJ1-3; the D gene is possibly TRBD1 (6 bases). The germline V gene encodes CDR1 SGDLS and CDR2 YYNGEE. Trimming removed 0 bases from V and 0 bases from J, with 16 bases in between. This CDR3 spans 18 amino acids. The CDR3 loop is CASSVGLQGFSSGNTIYF. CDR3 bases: TGTGCCAGCAGCGTAGGACTACAGGGCTTTAGCTCTGGAAACACCATATATTTT.

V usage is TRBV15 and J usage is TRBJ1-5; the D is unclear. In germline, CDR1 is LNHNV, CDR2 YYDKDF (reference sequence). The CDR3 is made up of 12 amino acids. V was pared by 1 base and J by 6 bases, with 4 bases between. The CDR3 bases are TGTGCCACCAGCAGAGGACGTCAGCCCCAGCATTTT. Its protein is CATSRGRQPQHF.

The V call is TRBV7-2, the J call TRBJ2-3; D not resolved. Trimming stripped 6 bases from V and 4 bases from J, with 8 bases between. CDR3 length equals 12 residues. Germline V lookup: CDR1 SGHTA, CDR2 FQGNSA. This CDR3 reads CASRVTADTQYF. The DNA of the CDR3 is TGTGCCAGCAGGGTCACCGCAGATACGCAGTATTTT.

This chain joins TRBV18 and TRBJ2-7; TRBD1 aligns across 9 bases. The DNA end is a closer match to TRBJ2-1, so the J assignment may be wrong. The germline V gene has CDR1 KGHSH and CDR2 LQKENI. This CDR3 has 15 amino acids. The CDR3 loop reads CASSPMGQGTNEQFF. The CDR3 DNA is TGTGCCAGCTCACCAATGGGACAGGGAACCAATGAGCAGTTCTTC.

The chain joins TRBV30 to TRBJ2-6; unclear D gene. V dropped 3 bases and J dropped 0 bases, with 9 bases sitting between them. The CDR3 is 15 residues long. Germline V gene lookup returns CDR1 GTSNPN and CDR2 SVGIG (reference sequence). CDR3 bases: TGTGCCTGGAGCCCAGGTCTCTCTGGGGCCAACGTCCTGACTTTC. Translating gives CAWSPGLSGANVLTF.

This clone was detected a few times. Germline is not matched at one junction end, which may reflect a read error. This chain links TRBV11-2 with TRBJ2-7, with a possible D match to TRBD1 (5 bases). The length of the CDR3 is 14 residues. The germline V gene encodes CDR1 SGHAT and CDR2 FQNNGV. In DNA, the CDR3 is TGTGCCAGCAGTTCGGACACGTTATCCTCCGAGCAGTACTTC. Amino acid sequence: CASSSDTLSSEQYF.

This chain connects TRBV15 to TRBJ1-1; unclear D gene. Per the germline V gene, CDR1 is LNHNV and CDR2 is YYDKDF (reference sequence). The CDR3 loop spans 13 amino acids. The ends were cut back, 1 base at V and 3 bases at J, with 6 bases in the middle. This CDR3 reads CATSRVWDTEAFF. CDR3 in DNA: TGTGCCACCAGCAGAGTCTGGGACACTGAAGCTTTCTTT.

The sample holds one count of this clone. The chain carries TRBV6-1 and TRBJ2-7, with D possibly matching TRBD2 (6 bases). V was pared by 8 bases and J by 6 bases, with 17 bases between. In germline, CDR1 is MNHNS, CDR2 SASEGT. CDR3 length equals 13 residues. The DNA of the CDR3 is TGTGCCAGCTGGGGGAGCGGGCTTCTCGAGCAGTACTTC. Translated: CASWGSGLLEQYF.

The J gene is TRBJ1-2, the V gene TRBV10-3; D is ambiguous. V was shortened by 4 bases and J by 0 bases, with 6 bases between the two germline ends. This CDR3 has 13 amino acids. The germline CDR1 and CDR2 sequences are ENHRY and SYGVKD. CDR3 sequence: CAISGQANYGYTF. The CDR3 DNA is TGTGCCATCAGTGGGCAGGCTAACTATGGCTACACCTTC.

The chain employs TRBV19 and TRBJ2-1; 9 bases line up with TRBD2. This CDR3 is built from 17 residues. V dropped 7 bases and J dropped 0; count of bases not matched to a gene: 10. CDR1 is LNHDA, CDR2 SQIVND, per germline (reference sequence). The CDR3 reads CASMKLAGFSSYNEQFF. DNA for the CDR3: TGTGCCAGTATGAAACTAGCGGGCTTTAGCTCCTACAATGAGCAGTTCTTC. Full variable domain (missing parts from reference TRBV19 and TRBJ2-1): DGGITQSPKYLFRKEGQNVTLSCEQNLNHDAMYWYRQDPGQGLRLIYYSQIVNDFQKGDIAEGYSVSREKKESFPLTVTSAQKNPTAFYLCASMKLAGFSSYNEQFFGPGTRLTVL.

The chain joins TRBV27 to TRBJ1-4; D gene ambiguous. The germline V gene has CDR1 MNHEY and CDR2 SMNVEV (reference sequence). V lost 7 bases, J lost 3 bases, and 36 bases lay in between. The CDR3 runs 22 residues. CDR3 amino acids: CASTRPGQIKKYISAANEKLFF. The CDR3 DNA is TGTGCCAGCACTAGACCCGGGCAGATTAAAAAGTACATTTCTGCTGCTAATGAAAAACTGTTTTTT.